Shown below are 21 T cell receptor beta chains from a single sample sequenced in a study of shared clonotypes between healthy human individuals. Only in-frame clones appear in the TCRdb table, and some are missing; sequencing was by immunoSEQ multiplex PCR. The sample has approximately 1.1 million clones, around 78% seen once; the top ten hold more than 0.5%. Material for sequencing was memory CD4+ T cells from PBMCs. The subset: CD45RA-negative fraction. All receptors derive from a man between 18 and 29 years old in good health. Some clones in this sample may be carry-over from other donors' samples.

In its sample, this clone was seen a few times. The chain links TRBV4-1 to TRBJ2-7; D gene unclear. The CDR3 spans 16 residues. V lost 0 bases and J 2 bases, leaving 14 bases between the germline ends. Germline values: CDR1 MGHRA, CDR2 YSYEKL. Written as DNA, the CDR3 is TGCGCCAGCAGCCAAGATCGAGCAGCAGTAGCCTACGAGCAGTACTTC. It encodes CASSQDRAAVAYEQYF.

The genes are TRBV28 and TRBJ2-2, with D perhaps given as TRBD1 or TRBD2 (7 bases each). The V and J ends lost 8 bases and 2 bases respectively, with 15 bases between them. CDR1 MDHEN and CDR2 SYDVKM come from the germline V gene. The CDR3 has 15 amino acids. Here the CDR3 reads CASQRGGGNTGELFF. CDR3 sequence (DNA): TGTGCCAGCCAGAGGGGAGGGGGCAACACCGGGGAGCTGTTTTTT.

V and J are TRBV5-6 and TRBJ2-3; no clear D. V was clipped by 3 bases and J by 2 bases, with 10 bases between them. The CDR3 totals 14 residues. CDR1 is SGHDT, CDR2 YYEEEE, per germline. The CDR3 coding sequence is TGTGCCAGCAGCTCTCGGGCCCACACAGATACGCAGTATTTT. Amino acid sequence: CASSSRAHTDTQYF.

The V gene is TRBV11-2, the J gene TRBJ2-4; TRBD1 aligns across 12 bases. J was trimmed by 8 bases and V by 3 bases; bases with no gene match: 2. This CDR3 has 14 residues. The germline CDR1 and CDR2 sequences are SGHAT and FQNNGV. CDR3 protein: CASSLGQGAHIQYF. CDR3 DNA sequence: TGTGCCAGCAGCTTGGGACAGGGGGCGCACATTCAGTACTTC. The complete variable domain, with remaining parts taken from reference TRBV11-2 and TRBJ2-4, reads EAGVAQSPRYKIIEKRQSVAFWCNPISGHATLYWYQQILGQGPKLLIQFQNNGVVDDSQLPKDRFSAERLKGVDSTLKIQPAKLEDSAVYLCASSLGQGAHIQYFGAGTRLSVL.

The rearrangement joins TRBV5-4 to TRBJ2-7; no definite D call. The CDR3 covers 15 residues. V gave up 4 bases and J gave up 6 bases, with 20 bases separating them. The germline CDR1 and CDR2 sequences are SGHNT and YYREEE (reference sequence). The CDR3 here is CASSLGGPANPEQYF. Here the CDR3 DNA reads TGTGCCAGCAGCCTCGGCGGTCCAGCTAACCCCGAGCAGTACTTC.

V gene TRBV25-1 combines with J gene TRBJ2-2; perhaps TRBD2 as D (5 bases). Trimming removed 6 bases from V and 3 bases from J, with 8 bases in between. Looked up from germline, CDR1 is MGHDK and CDR2 is SYGVNS. This CDR3 has 13 residues. CDR3 bases: TGTGCCAGCAGGGAGAGGGACACCGGGGAGCTGTTTTTT. Translation: CASRERDTGELFF.

This clone is a singleton in its sample. This chain joins TRBV28 and TRBJ1-1; possibly TRBD1 for D (5 bases). V was cut by 2 bases and J by 5 bases, with 12 bases left in between. The germline V gene has CDR1 MDHEN and CDR2 SYDVKM. There are 14 residues in the CDR3. For the CDR3, the DNA is TGTGCCAGCAGTTTAAGAGTTAGGGGTACTGAAGCTTTCTTT. It yields the protein CASSLRVRGTEAFF.

The chain carries TRBV5-1 and TRBJ2-7, with TRBD1 matching 7 bases. Germline trimming cut 0 bases from V and 3 bases from J; bases unmatched to any gene: 6. Germline V gives CDR1 SGHRS, CDR2 YFSETQ. There are 15 residues in the CDR3. Written as DNA, the CDR3 is TGCGCCAGCAGCTTGGACAGGGGCCTTGACTACGAGCAGTACTTC. This encodes CASSLDRGLDYEQYF.

The sample holds one count of this clone. The chain links TRBV5-1 to TRBJ1-2; 8 bases match TRBD1. The CDR3 is made up of 15 amino acids. CDR1 and CDR2 from the germline V gene are SGHRS and YFSETQ. Unmatched junction bases numbered 6, after V lost 3 bases and J lost 2 bases. CDR3 in amino acids: CASSSLGQANYGYTF. As DNA, the CDR3 is TGCGCCAGCAGCTCCCTGGGACAGGCCAACTATGGCTACACCTTC. Drawing the rest from reference TRBV5-1 and TRBJ1-2, the complete variable domain is KAGVTQTPRYLIKTRGQQVTLSCSPISGHRSVSWYQQTPGQGLQFLFEYFSETQRNKGNFPGRFSGRQFSNSRSEMNVSTLELGDSALYLCASSSLGQANYGYTFGSGTRLTVV.

The V and J genes are TRBV4-2 and TRBJ2-3; 11 nucleotides match TRBD2. CDR1 LGHNA and CDR2 YNFKEQ come from the germline V gene. The length of the CDR3 is 22 residues. V lost 0 bases, J lost 4 bases, and 21 bases stayed unmatched. The CDR3 DNA sequence: TGTGCCAGCAGCCAAGATCCGGGATATAGCGGGAGGGCCGGAAGAATAGCAGATACGCAGTATTTT. This encodes CASSQDPGYSGRAGRIADTQYF.

This clone was found many times. The chain combines TRBV5-5 with TRBJ1-3, with no clear D. The CDR3 loop spans 16 amino acids. Deletions cut 4 bases from V and 0 bases from J, with 14 bases between. In germline, CDR1 is SGHKS, CDR2 YYEKEE (reference sequence). The DNA of the CDR3 is TGTGCCAGCAGCCTGGACGGGATATTCTCTGGAAACACCATATATTTT. Its translation: CASSLDGIFSGNTIYF.

This clone was seen just once. The chain combines TRBV4-2 with TRBJ2-1; a weak D match, TRBD2 (6 bases). Trimming pared 3 bases from V and 5 bases from J, leaving 20 bases between. The length of the CDR3 is 17 residues. Germline CDR1 is LGHNA and CDR2 is YNFKEQ. CDR3 coding DNA: TGTGCCAGCAGCCACGGGGGACTGAGCACTACAAACAATGAGCAGTTCTTC. Amino acids: CASSHGGLSTTNNEQFF.

V gene TRBV5-1 combines with J gene TRBJ1-1; D unresolved. V was clipped by 0 bases and J by 1 base, with 13 bases between them. Germline V gene data show CDR1 as SGHRS and CDR2 as YFSETQ. The length of the CDR3 is 16 residues. The CDR3: CASSLGAALSNTEAFF. In DNA form, the CDR3 reads TGCGCCAGCAGCTTGGGGGCAGCCCTTTCGAACACTGAAGCTTTCTTT.

V is TRBV2 and J is TRBJ2-7; 15 positions agree with TRBD2. Trimming removed 6 bases from V and 6 bases from J; junction bases left unmatched: 18. The CDR3 sequence is 19 residues long. Looked up from germline, CDR1 is SNHLY and CDR2 is FYNNEI. The CDR3 DNA sequence: TGTGCCAGCAGGACAGGGGGCACTGGGACTAGCGGGAGGAGGTTCGAGCAGTACTTC. Translation gives CASRTGGTGTSGRRFEQYF.

The chain recombines TRBV28 with TRBJ2-7; TRBD2 might be the D (5 bases). V shed 6 bases and J shed 6 bases, with 18 bases lying between them. This CDR3 has 14 amino acids. Germline V lookup: CDR1 MDHEN, CDR2 SYDVKM. CDR3 loop: CASSQDGGRGEQYF. In DNA, the CDR3 is TGTGCCAGCAGCCAGGACGGTGGGAGAGGCGAGCAGTACTTC.

Only one count was recorded for this clone. The chain couples TRBV28 to TRBJ2-7, with D possibly TRBD1 on 5 matching bases. The CDR3 has 14 amino acids. The germline CDR1 and CDR2 sequences are MDHEN and SYDVKM. Between the trimmed V and J ends, which lost 6 bases and 0 bases, there was a span of 12 bases. This CDR3 is CASSRQSSSYEQYF. Here the CDR3 DNA reads TGTGCCAGCAGCCGACAGAGCTCCTCCTACGAGCAGTACTTC.

The chain links TRBV11-2 to TRBJ1-5; D is perhaps TRBD1 (5 bases). Germline V gene lookup returns CDR1 SGHAT and CDR2 FQNNGV. V dropped 5 bases and J dropped 0 bases, with 11 bases sitting between them. The CDR3 has 15 amino acids. The CDR3: CASSPGDRSNQPQHF. The CDR3 DNA is TGTGCCAGCAGCCCCGGGGACCGTAGCAATCAGCCCCAGCATTTT.

V is TRBV6-5 and J is TRBJ2-7; no firm D call. V lost 6 bases to trimming and J lost 1 base, with 7 bases between them. From germline, CDR1 is MNHEY and CDR2 SVGAGI. This CDR3 comprises 12 residues. CDR3 coding DNA: TGTGCCAGCAGGGCAGTTTCCTACGAGCAGTACTTC. Its protein is CASRAVSYEQYF.

This clone was detected ten times or more. The chain combines TRBV11-3 with TRBJ2-7, with D unresolved. Germline loops: CDR1 SGHNT, CDR2 YENEEA. V lost 4 bases and J lost 3, with 10 bases in between. The CDR3 sequence is 13 residues long. Here the CDR3 reads CASSWIRDYEQYF. CDR3 coding DNA: TGTGCCAGCAGCTGGATTCGTGACTACGAGCAGTACTTC.

The rearrangement links TRBV7-2 to TRBJ2-6; D remains ambiguous. Trimming took 5 bases from V and 2 from J, leaving 13 bases between them. CDR3 length equals 16 residues. CDR1 and CDR2 from the germline V gene are SGHTA and FQGNSA. For the CDR3, the DNA is TGTGCCAGCAGCCGGACCACCTTCGCTGGGGCCAACGTCCTGACTTTC. As protein: CASSRTTFAGANVLTF.

This clone was counted only a few times. V gene TRBV2 combines with J gene TRBJ1-6; D possibly corresponds to TRBD1 (6 bases). Germline V gives CDR1 SNHLY, CDR2 FYNNEI. The CDR3 contains 15 residues. Trimming removed 6 bases at V and 9 bases at J, with 18 bases between. The DNA of the CDR3 is TGTGCCAGCAGCCTTCCACAGGGAAGGGCTTCACCCCTCCACTTT. Residues: CASSLPQGRASPLHF.